What follows describes a single T cell receptor beta chain. This receptor's antigen is unknown. Per-base qualities were not stored, and no clone one base away is much larger. The data stem from a study of blood T cell repertoires in COVID-19 (dated by TCRdb to 2018 to 2020). For the study in its entirety: The collaborator samples originated in the United States, Italy and Spain and spanned the acute and convalescent phases of COVID-19. The prospective study material was composed of cDNA or gDNA derived from T cells, B-cell-depleted T cells, or PBMCs. The dataset comprised deeply sampled blood TCRbeta repertoires from subjects exposed to, actively infected with, or recovered from COVID-19. The repertoires were released in a freely available public database intended as a resource for research on the immune response to SARS-CoV-2. The samples were drawn from two sources: the first 160 participants of the ongoing ImmuneRACE study, and 1,200 or so subjects contributed by 6 global collaborators. Sample metadata almost always included a de-identified subject ID, COVID-19 status, age in years and sex. HLA class I and class II types, where available, came from metadata supplied by the sample provider rather than from assay-based typing.

Spanning cysteine to phenylalanine, the CDR3 consists of 19 amino acids. The CDR3 DNA has 57 bases and is translated from base 1. V is cut back by 3 bases and J by 1 base, with 16 bases in the junction unmatched. Based on the germline V gene, the CDR1 and CDR2 sequences are SNHLY and FYNNEI. Study-wide conclusions, independent of this receptor: How much clinical and demographic metadata was included differed by source and by participant, and the metadata was provided uncurated.

The immunoSEQ Assay, a bias-controlled multiplex PCR, was used to amplify TCRbeta CDR3 regions from genomic DNA. In the paper's pipeline: Within the assay, amplification of reference gene primers was used to estimate how many nucleated cells each sample contained. Sequence reads were collapsed and filtered to measure the absolute abundance of every unique TCRbeta CDR3 rearrangement. For each sample, productive Simpson clonality was calculated by taking the square root of Simpson's diversity index across productive rearrangements. TCRdb took over this immuneACCESS table, retaining in-frame rearrangements with V and J assigned. Such tables are incomplete; in checked studies, under half of the missing clones stem from an unresolved V gene, and the remainder is unexplained. V and J calls plus clone size are reproduced from that table; the DNA served to infer D and trimming. Recorded for this sample are roughly 100,000 clones; roughly three quarters of them occurred a single time. Roughly 10% of the sample is taken by the ten largest.

Whole blood was collected in K2EDTA tubes by collaborating institutions according to the institutions' own protocols. For TCRbeta analysis, collaborator samples were shipped as frozen whole blood, as isolated PBMCs, or as DNA extracted from either sample type. Recombination linked TRBV2 to TRBJ2-3, with 7 bases aligning to TRBD2. The clonotype originates from a woman of 80 years or more with acute or convalescent COVID-19. Sequencing used peripheral blood. The DNA reads as follows: TGTGCCAGCAGTGAGACGGCTGGCGGGGCTAGCGGACGCACAGATACGCAGTATTTT. The encoded protein is CASSETAGGASGRTDTQYF.